This T cell receptor beta chain was profiled in a study of post-analysis software for immune sequencing data. Study context: Relapsing-remitting, secondary progressive and progressive-relapsing forms of multiple sclerosis all featured among disease courses. Study observations and caveats: F measure clustering grouped samples strongly by preparation batch. Normalized Chao1 diversity was significantly lower in multiple sclerosis patients than in controls.

Notes on this clonotype: Its antigen is unknown.

Tagging with unique molecular identifiers was a feature of the TCR beta cDNA libraries. T cells numbering roughly 1 to 10 million yielded some 480,000 cDNA molecules. TCRdb independently ran MiXCR on the PCR reads; one entry per CDR3 protein. Counted here are fewer than 550,000 distinct CDR3 sequences, 34% occurring once; the ten biggest clones make up approximately 5.4%. The source is a girl between 2 and 17 years old with multiple sclerosis. Sequences were obtained from blood.

DNA for the CDR3: TGCGCCAGCAGCCAAGTGAGATTAACGCCAGCACGGAATGAGCAGTTCTTC. It is translated as CASSQVRLTPARNEQFF. The genes are TRBV4-1 and TRBJ2-1; D gene unclear. Germline CDR1 and CDR2: MGHRA and YSYEKL. The V and J ends lost 1 base and 7 bases respectively, with 20 bases between them. There are 17 residues in the CDR3.